Below, 10 T cell receptor beta chains from the same sample are listed, as sequenced in a study of human T cells and chemical hapten exposure. One entry per CDR3 protein, called by TCRdb with MiXCR from the RACE reads. The profile covers over 70,000 distinct CDR3 sequences, with roughly 12% appearing a single time and around 1.5% taken by the ten largest. Time point noted: patch test 2, 6 weeks after DPC sensitization. Treatment of the sample: therapeutic diphenylcyclopropenone sensitization with weekly scalp DPC. Sequenced here: whole blood, sampled in connection with sensitization to the hapten diphenylcyclopropenone (DPC). These receptors were taken from a man aged 18 to 35 with alopecia areata. Some clones in this sample may be carry-over from other donors' samples.

This clonotype turned up a few times. The DNA for the CDR3 is TGCAGCGTAGCGACAGCGAACACTGAAGCTTTCTTT. It translates to CSVATANTEAFF. The chain combines TRBV29-1 with TRBJ1-1; tentatively, D is TRBD1 (5 bases). Trimming stripped 6 bases from V and 1 base from J, with 9 bases between. The CDR3 sequence is 12 residues long. CDR1 is SQVTM and CDR2 is ANQGSEA in the germline V gene. The full variable domain, rest sourced from reference TRBV29-1 and TRBJ1-1, is SAVISQKPSRDICQRGTSLTIQCQVDSQVTMMFWYRQQPGQSLTLIATANQGSEATYESGFVIDKFPISRPNLTFSTLTVSNMSPEDSSIYLCSVATANTEAFFGQGTRLTVV.

This clonotype was observed a few times. The chain couples TRBV9 to TRBJ2-1, with D maybe TRBD2 (6 bases). In germline, CDR1 is SGDLS, CDR2 YYNGEE. The length of the CDR3 is 15 residues. The V gene lost 4 bases and the J gene lost 10 bases, with 21 bases spanning the gap. CDR3 sequence (DNA): TGTGCCAGCAGCCCGCGGGGTGATAATGTTGTAGAGCAGTTCTTC. Its protein is CASSPRGDNVVEQFF.

The rearrangement links TRBV11-2 to TRBJ2-3; no definite D call. The germline V gene has CDR1 SGHAT and CDR2 FQNNGV. This CDR3 is built from 13 residues. Trimming removed 1 base at V and 6 bases at J, with 8 bases between. In DNA, the CDR3 is TGTGCCAGCAGCTTAGCCCTTTCGGATACGCAGTATTTT. It codes for CASSLALSDTQYF.

The chain links TRBV20-1 to TRBJ2-7, with 8 bases identical to TRBD1. Germline CDR1 is DFQATT and CDR2 is SNEGSKA (reference sequence). The CDR3 length is 13 residues. V was clipped by 3 bases and J by 4 bases; unmatched bases: 5. This CDR3 reads CSASIRGRYEQYV. In nucleotides, the CDR3 is TGCAGTGCTAGTATCAGGGGGCGTTACGAGCAGTACGTC.

The V call is TRBV18, the J call TRBJ1-1; D is ambiguous. The germline V gene encodes CDR1 KGHSH and CDR2 LQKENI. V lost 0 bases and J lost 3, with 8 bases in between. This CDR3 region has 14 residues. CDR3 nucleotide sequence: TGTGCCAGCTCACCACCTTACTCAGACACTGAAGCTTTCTTT. This codes for CASSPPYSDTEAFF.

This clonotype showed up just a few times. V is TRBV28 and J is TRBJ2-7; D not certain. Germline values: CDR1 MDHEN, CDR2 SYDVKM. The CDR3 covers 12 residues. V gave up 7 bases and J gave up 4 bases, with 11 bases separating them. For the CDR3, the DNA is TGTGCCAGCAATCCATTCGGTTACGAGCAGTACTTC. Protein sequence: CASNPFGYEQYF.

The chain has TRBV27 and TRBJ2-5; TRBD1 matches 7 bases. This CDR3 is built from 14 residues. Germline trimming cut 7 bases from V and 2 bases from J; bases unmatched to any gene: 7. CDR1 is MNHEY, CDR2 SMNVEV, per germline (reference sequence). CDR3 sequence reads: CASTPQGWQETQYF. CDR3 bases: TGTGCCAGCACACCACAGGGGTGGCAAGAGACCCAGTACTTC.

This clonotype was observed a handful of times. The chain has TRBV4-3 and TRBJ2-5; D unclear. Germline values: CDR1 LGHNA, CDR2 YSLEER. The CDR3 extends over 15 amino acids. Deletions cut 2 bases from V and 5 bases from J, with 15 bases between. DNA of the CDR3: TGCGCCAGCAGCCAAAACCGACTCACCGGGGAGACCCAGTACTTC. Translation gives CASSQNRLTGETQYF.

This clonotype was seen ten or more times. The gene calls are TRBV5-1 and TRBJ2-3; TRBD2 matches 8 bases. Germline trimming cut 0 bases from V and 2 bases from J; bases unmatched to any gene: 5. The germline CDR1 and CDR2 sequences are SGHRS and YFSETQ. This CDR3 has 16 residues. The CDR3 sequence: CASSLEVAGPTDTQYF. CDR3 sequence (DNA): TGCGCCAGCAGCTTGGAGGTAGCGGGGCCCACAGATACGCAGTATTTT.

This clonotype occurred many times. The chain joins TRBV6-4 to TRBJ1-6, with TRBD1 identical over 8 bases. The CDR3 consists of 15 residues. Germline-derived CDR1 and CDR2 are MRHNA and SNTAGT. V was pared by 6 bases and J by 4 bases, with 5 bases of the junction left unmatched. The CDR3 nucleotides are TGTGCCAGCAGAGCCGGGACAGGTTATAATTCACCCCTCCACTTT. Amino acid sequence: CASRAGTGYNSPLHF.